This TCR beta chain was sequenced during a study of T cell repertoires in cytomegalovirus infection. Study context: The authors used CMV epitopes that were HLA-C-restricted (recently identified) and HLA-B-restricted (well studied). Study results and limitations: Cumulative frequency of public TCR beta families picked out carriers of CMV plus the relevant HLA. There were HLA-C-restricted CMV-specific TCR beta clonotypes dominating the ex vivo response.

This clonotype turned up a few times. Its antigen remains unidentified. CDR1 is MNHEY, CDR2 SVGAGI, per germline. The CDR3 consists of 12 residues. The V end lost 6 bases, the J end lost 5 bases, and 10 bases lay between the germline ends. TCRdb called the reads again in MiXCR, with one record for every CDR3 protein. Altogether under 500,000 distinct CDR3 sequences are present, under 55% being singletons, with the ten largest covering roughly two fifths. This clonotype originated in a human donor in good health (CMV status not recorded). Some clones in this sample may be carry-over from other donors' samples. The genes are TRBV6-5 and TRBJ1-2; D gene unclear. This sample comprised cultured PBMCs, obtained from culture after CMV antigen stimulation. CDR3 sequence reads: CASRGRAYGYTF. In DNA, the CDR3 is TGTGCCAGCAGAGGCCGGGCTTATGGCTACACCTTC.